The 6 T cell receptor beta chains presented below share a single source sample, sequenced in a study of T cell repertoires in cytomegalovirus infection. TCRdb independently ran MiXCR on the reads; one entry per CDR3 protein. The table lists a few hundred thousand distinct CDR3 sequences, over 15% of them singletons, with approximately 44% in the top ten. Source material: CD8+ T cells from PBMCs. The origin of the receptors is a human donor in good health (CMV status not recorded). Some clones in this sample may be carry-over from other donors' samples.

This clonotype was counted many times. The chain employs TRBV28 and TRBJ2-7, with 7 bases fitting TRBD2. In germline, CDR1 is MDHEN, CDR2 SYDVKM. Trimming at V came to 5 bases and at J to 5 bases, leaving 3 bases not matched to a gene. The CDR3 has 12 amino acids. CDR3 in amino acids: CASSPGTNEQYF. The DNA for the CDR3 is TGTGCCAGCAGTCCCGGGACTAACGAGCAGTACTTC.

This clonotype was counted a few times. The CDR3 DNA follows: TGCAGCGTTGTGGGGGAGGACAGCGGCTATGGCTACACCTTC. Its protein product is CSVVGEDSGYGYTF. V and J are TRBV29-1 and TRBJ1-2, with D perhaps TRBD1 (6 bases). Per the germline V gene, CDR1 is SQVTM and CDR2 is ANQGSEA. V gave up 4 bases and J gave up 4 bases, with 16 bases separating them. The CDR3 sequence is 14 residues long.

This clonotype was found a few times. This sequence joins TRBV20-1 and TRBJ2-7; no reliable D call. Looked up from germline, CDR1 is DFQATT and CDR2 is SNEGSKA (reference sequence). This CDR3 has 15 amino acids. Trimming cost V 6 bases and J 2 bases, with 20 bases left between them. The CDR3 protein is CSARPIKRDTYEQYF. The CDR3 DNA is TGCAGTGCAAGACCGATAAAAAGAGATACCTACGAGCAGTACTTC.

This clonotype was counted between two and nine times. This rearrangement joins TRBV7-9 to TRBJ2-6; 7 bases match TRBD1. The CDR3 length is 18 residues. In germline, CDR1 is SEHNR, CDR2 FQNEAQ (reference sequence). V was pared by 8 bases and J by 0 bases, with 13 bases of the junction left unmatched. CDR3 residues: CASQDRQGVFSGANVLTF. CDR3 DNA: TGTGCCAGCCAGGATAGACAGGGCGTTTTCTCTGGGGCCAACGTCCTGACTTTC.

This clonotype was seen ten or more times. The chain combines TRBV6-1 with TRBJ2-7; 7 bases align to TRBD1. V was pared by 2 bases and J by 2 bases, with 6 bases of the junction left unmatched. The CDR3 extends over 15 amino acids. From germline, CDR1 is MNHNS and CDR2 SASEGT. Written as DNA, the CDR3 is TGTGCCAGCAGTGAATCGTCAGGGGGACCCTACGAGCAGTACTTC. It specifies CASSESSGGPYEQYF.

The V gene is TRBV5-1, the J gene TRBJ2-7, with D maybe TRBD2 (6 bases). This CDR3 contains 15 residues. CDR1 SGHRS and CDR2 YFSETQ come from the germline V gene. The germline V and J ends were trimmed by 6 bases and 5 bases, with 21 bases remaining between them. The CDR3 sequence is CASTQWGTGSHEQYF. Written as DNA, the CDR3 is TGCGCCAGCACCCAATGGGGGACTGGGAGCCACGAGCAGTACTTC.